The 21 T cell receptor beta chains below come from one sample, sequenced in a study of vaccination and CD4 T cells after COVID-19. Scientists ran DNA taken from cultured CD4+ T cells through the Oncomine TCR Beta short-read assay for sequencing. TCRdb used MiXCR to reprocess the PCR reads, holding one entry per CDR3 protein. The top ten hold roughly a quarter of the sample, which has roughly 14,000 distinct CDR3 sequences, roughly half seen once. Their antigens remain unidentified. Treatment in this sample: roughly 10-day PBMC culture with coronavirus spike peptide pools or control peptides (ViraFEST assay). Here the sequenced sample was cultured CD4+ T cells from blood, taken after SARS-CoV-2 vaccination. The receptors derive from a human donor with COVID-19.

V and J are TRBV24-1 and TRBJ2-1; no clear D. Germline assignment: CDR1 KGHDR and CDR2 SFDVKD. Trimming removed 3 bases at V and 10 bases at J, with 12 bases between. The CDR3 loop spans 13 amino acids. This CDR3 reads CATSDGPIGEQFF. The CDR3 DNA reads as TGTGCCACCAGTGATGGCCCCATCGGGGAGCAGTTCTTC.

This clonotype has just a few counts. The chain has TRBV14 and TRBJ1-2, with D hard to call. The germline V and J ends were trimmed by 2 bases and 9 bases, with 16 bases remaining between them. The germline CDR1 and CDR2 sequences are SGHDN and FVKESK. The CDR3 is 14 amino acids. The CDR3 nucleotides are TGTGCCAGCAGCCAACTGGGCGGTGGTAGGAGCTACACCTTC. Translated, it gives CASSQLGGGRSYTF.

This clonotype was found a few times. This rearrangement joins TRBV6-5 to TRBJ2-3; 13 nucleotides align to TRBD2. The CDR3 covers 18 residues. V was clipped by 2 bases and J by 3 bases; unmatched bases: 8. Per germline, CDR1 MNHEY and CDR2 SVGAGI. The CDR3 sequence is CASSYARTSGGGTDTQYF. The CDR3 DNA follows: TGTGCCAGCAGTTACGCCCGGACTAGCGGGGGTGGAACAGATACGCAGTATTTT.

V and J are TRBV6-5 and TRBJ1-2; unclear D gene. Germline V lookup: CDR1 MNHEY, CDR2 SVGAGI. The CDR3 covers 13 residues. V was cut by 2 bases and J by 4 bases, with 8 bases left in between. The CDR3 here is CASSYEGSYGYTF. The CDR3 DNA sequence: TGTGCCAGCAGTTACGAGGGTAGCTATGGCTACACCTTC.

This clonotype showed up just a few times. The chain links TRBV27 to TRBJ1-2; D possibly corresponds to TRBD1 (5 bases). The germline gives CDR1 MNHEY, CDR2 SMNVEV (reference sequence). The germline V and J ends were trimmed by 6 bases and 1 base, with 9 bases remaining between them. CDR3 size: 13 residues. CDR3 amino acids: CASRTGVNYGYTF. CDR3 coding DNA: TGTGCCAGCAGAACAGGAGTTAACTATGGCTACACCTTC.

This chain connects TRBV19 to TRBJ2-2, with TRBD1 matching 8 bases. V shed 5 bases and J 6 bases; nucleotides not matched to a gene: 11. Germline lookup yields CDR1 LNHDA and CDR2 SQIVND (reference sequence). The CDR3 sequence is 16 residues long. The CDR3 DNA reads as TGTGCCAGTAGTCCTTGGACAGGGCGAAGGGCCGGGGAGCTGTTTTTT. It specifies CASSPWTGRRAGELFF.

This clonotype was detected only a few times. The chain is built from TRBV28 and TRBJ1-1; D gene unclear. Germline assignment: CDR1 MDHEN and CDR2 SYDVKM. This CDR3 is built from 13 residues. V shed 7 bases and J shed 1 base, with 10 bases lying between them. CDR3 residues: CASKRQQNTEAFF. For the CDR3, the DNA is TGTGCCAGCAAACGGCAGCAGAACACTGAAGCTTTCTTT.

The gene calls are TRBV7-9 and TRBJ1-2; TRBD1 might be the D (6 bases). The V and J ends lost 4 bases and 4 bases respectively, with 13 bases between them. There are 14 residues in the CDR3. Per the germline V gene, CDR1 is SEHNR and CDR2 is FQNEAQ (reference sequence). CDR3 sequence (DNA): TGTGCCAGCAGCTCCAACAGGGTTGGCTATGGCTACACCTTC. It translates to CASSSNRVGYGYTF.

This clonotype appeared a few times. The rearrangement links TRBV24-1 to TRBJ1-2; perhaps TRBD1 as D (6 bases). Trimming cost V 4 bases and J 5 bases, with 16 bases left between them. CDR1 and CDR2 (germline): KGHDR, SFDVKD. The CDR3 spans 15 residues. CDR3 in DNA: TGTGCCACCAGTGAAACAGGGCCACCCGGGTATGGCTACACCTTC. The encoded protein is CATSETGPPGYGYTF.

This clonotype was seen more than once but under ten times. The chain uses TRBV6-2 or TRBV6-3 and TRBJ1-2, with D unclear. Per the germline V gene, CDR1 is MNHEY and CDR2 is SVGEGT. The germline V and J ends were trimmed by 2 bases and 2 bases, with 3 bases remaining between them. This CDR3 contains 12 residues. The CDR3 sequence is CASSYPNYGYTF. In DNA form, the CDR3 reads TGTGCCAGCAGTTACCCAAACTATGGCTACACCTTC.

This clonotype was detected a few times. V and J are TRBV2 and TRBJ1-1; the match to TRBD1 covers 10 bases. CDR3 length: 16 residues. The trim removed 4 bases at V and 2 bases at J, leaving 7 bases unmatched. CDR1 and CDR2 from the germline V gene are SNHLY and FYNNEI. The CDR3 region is CASSAQGTGVNTEAFF. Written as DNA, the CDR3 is TGTGCCAGCAGTGCCCAAGGGACAGGGGTCAACACTGAAGCTTTCTTT.

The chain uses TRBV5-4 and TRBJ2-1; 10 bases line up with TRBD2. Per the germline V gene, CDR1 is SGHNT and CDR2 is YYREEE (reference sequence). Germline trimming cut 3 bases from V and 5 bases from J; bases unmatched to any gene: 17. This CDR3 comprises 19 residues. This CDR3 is CASSSWGQRGGKKHNEQFF. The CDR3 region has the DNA TGTGCCAGCAGCTCGTGGGGACAGCGGGGGGGCAAGAAGCACAATGAGCAGTTCTTC.

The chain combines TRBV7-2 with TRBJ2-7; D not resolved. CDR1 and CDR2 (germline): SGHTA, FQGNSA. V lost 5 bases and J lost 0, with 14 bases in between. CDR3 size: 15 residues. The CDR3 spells CASSQNDWASYEQYF. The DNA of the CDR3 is TGTGCCAGCAGCCAAAACGACTGGGCCTCCTACGAGCAGTACTTC. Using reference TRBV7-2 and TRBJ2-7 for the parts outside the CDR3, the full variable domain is GAGVSQSPSNKVTEKGKDVELRCDPISGHTALYWYRQSLGQGLEFLIYFQGNSAPDKSGLPSDRFSAERTGGSVSTLTIQRTQQEDSAVYLCASSQNDWASYEQYFGPGTRLTVT.

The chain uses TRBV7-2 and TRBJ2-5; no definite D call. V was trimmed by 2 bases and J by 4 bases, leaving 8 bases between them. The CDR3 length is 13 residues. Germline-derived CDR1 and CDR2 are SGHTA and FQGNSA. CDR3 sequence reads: CASSLMAPETQYF. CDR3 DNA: TGTGCCAGCAGCTTAATGGCCCCAGAGACCCAGTACTTC.

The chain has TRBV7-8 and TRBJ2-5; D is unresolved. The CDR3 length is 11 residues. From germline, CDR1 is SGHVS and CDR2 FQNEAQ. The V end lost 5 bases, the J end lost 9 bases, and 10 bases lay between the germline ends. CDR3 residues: CASSNSGPQYF. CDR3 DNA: TGTGCCAGCAGCAACTCAGGTCCCCAGTACTTC.

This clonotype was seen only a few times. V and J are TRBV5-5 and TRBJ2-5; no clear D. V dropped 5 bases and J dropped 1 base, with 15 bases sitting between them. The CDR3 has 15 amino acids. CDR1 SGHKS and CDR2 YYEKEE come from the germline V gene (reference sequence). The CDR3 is CASRQSGASQETQYF. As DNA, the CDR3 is TGTGCCAGCAGGCAGAGTGGAGCCAGCCAAGAGACCCAGTACTTC.

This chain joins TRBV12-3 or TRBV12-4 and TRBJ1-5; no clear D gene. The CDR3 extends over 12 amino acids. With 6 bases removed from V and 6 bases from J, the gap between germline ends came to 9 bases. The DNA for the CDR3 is TGTGCCAGCAGCTTTGACGGTCAGCCCCAGCATTTT. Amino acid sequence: CASSFDGQPQHF.

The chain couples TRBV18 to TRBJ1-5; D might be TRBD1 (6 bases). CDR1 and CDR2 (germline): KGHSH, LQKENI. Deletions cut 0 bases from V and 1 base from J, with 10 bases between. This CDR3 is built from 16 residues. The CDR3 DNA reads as TGTGCCAGCTCACCACCGGGGGCGCGGAGCAATCAGCCCCAGCATTTT. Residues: CASSPPGARSNQPQHF.

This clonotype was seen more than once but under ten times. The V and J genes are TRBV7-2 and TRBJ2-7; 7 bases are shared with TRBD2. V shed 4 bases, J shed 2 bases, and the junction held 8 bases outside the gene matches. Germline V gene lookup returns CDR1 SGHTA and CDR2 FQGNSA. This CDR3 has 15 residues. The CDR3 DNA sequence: TGTGCCAGCAGCTCACGCTCTGGGGGGGCCTACGAGCAGTACTTC. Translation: CASSSRSGGAYEQYF. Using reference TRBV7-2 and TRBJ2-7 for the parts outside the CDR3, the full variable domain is GAGVSQSPSNKVTEKGKDVELRCDPISGHTALYWYRQSLGQGLEFLIYFQGNSAPDKSGLPSDRFSAERTGGSVSTLTIQRTQQEDSAVYLCASSSRSGGAYEQYFGPGTRLTVT.

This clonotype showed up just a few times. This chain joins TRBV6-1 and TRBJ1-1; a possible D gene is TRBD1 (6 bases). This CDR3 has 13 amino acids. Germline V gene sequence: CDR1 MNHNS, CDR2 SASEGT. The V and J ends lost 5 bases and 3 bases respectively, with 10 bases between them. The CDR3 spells CASSTDSYTEAFF. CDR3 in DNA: TGTGCCAGCAGTACGGACAGTTACACTGAAGCTTTCTTT.

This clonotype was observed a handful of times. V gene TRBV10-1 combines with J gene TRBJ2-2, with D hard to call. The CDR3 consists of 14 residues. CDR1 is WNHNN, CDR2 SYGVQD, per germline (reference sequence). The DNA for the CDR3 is TGCGCTACCGCCCGGACGCCGAACACCGGGGAGCTGTTTTTT. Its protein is CATARTPNTGELFF.